This T cell receptor beta chain was captured by sequencing in a study of blood T cell repertoires in COVID-19. The wider study: The samples span acute and convalescent COVID-19 from the United States, Italy and Spain.

Measured with immunoSEQ multiplex PCR; TCRdb has only the in-frame clones, and not every one. This sample has about 94,000 clones, with more than 70% found just once. Trimming cost V 0 bases and J 5 bases, with 9 bases left between them. Germline values: CDR1 SGDLS, CDR2 YYNGEE. This CDR3 region has 14 residues. The gene calls are TRBV9 and TRBJ1-3; a possible D gene is TRBD1 (6 bases). The specimen sequenced was peripheral blood. The TCR was taken from a woman aged 55-69 years in a cohort sampled during active or convalescent COVID-19. The CDR3 DNA follows: TGTGCCAGCAGCGTAGAGGGGGAAAGAAACACCATATATTTT. This codes for CASSVEGERNTIYF.